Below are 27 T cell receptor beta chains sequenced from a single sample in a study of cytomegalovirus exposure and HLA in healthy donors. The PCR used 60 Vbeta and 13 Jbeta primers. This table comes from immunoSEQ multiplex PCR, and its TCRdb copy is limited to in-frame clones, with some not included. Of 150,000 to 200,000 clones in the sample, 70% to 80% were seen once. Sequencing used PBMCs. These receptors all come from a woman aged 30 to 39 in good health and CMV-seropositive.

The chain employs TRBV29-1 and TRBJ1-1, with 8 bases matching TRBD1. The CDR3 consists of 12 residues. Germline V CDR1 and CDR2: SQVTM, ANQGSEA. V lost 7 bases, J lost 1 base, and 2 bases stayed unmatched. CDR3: CSGRGPNTEAFF. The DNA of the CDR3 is TGCAGCGGCAGGGGGCCGAACACTGAAGCTTTCTTT.

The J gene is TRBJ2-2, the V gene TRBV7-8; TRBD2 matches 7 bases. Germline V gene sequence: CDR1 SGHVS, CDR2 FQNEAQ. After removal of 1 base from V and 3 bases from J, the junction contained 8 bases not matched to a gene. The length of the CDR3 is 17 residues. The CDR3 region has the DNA TGTGCCAGCAGCTTAGAAGTCGGGGGGTCCTACACCGGGGAGCTGTTTTTT. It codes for CASSLEVGGSYTGELFF.

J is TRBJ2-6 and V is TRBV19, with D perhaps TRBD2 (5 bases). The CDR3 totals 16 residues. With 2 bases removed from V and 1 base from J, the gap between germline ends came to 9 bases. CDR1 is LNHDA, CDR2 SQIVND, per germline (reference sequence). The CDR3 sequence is CASSISSGSGANVLTF. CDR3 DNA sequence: TGTGCCAGTAGTATATCATCGGGGTCTGGGGCCAACGTCCTGACTTTC.

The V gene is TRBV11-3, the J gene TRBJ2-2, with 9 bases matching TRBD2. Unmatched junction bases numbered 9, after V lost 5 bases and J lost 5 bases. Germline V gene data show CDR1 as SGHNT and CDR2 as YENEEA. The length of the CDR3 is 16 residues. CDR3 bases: TGTGCCAGCAGCCGGAGAGGGCTAGCGGGGACCGGGGAGCTGTTTTTT. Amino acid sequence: CASSRRGLAGTGELFF. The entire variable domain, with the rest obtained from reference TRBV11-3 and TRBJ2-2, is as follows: EAGVVQSPRYKIIEKKQPVAFWCNPISGHNTLYWYLQNLGQGPELLIRYENEEAVDDSQLPKDRFSAERLKGVDSTLKIQPAELGDSAVYLCASSRRGLAGTGELFFGEGSRLTVL.

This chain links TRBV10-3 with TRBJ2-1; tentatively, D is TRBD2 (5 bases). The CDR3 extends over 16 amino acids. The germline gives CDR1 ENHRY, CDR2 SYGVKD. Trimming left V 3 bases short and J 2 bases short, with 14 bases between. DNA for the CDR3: TGTGCCATCAGTGACCGTATAGCGCCTCCCTACAATGAGCAGTTCTTC. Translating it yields CAISDRIAPPYNEQFF.

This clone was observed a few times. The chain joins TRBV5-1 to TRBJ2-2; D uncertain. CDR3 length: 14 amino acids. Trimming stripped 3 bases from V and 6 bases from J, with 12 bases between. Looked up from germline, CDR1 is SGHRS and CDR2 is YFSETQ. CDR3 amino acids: CASSSPADPGELFF. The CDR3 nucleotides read TGCGCCAGCAGCTCGCCCGCGGATCCCGGGGAGCTGTTTTTT.

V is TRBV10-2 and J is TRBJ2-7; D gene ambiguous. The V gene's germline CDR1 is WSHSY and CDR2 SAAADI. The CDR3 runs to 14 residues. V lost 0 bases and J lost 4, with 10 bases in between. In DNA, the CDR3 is TGCGCCAGCAGTGAGTCTGATAACTCTTACGAGCAGTACTTC. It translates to CASSESDNSYEQYF.

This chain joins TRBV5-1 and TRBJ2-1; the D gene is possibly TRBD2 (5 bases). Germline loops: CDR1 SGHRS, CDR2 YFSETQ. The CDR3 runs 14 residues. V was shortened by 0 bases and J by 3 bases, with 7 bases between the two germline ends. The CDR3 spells CASSLDGIYNEQFF. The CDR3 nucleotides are TGCGCCAGCAGCTTGGACGGGATCTACAATGAGCAGTTCTTC.

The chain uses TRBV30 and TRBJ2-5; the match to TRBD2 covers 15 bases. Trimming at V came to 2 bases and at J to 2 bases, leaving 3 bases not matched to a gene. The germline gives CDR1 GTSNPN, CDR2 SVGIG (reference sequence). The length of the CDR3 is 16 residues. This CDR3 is CAWSYGLAGGQETQYF. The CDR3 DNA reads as TGTGCCTGGAGTTATGGACTAGCGGGAGGGCAAGAGACCCAGTACTTC.

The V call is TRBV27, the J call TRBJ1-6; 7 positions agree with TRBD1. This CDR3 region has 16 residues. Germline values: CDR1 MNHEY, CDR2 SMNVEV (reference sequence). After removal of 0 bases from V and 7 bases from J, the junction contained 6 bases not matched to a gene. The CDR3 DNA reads TGTGCCAGCAGTTTATCCCCGGGACAGCTAAATTCACCCCTCCACTTT. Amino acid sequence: CASSLSPGQLNSPLHF.

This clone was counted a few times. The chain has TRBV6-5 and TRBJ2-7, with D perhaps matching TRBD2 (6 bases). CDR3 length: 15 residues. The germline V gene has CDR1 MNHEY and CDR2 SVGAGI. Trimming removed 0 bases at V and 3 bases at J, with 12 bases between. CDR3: CASSYSGGNVYEQYF. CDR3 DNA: TGTGCCAGCAGTTACTCGGGGGGTAACGTCTACGAGCAGTACTTC.

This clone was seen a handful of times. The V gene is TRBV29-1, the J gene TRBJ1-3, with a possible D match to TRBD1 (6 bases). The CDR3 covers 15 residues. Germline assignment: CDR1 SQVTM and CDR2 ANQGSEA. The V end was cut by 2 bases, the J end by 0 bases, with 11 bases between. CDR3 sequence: CSVELQGISGNTIYF. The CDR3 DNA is TGCAGCGTTGAACTACAGGGCATCTCTGGAAACACCATATATTTT.

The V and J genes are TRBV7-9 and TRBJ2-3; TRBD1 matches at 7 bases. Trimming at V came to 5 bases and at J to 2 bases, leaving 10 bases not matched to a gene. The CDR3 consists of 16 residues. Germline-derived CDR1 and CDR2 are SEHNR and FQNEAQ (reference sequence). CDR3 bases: TGTGCCAGCAGCCCCGGACAGGCGATCCACACAGATACGCAGTATTTT. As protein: CASSPGQAIHTDTQYF.

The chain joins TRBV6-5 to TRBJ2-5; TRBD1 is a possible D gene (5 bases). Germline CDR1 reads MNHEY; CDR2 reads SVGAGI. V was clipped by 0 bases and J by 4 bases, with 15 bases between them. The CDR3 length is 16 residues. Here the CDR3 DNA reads TGTGCCAGCAGTTACTCAGGGGTTTTGATAGGAGAGACCCAGTACTTC. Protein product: CASSYSGVLIGETQYF.

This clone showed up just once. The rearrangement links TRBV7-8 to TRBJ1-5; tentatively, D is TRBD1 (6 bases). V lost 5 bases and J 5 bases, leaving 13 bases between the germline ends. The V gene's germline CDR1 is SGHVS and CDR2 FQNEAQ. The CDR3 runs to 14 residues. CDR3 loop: CASSQGFLDQPQHF. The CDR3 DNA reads TGTGCCAGCAGCCAGGGGTTCTTGGATCAGCCCCAGCATTTT. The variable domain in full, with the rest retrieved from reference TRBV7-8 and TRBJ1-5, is GAGVSQSPRYKVAKRGQDVALRCDPISGHVSLFWYQQALGQGPEFLTYFQNEAQLDKSGLPSDRFFAERPEGSVSTLKIQRTQQEDSAVYLCASSQGFLDQPQHFGDGTRLSIL.

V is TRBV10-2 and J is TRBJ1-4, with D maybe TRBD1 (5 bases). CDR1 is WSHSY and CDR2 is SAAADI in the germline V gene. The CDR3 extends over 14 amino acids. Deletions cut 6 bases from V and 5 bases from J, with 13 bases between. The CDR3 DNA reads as TGCGCCAGCAGCTTGACAGTAAGGAATGAAAAACTGTTTTTT. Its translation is CASSLTVRNEKLFF.

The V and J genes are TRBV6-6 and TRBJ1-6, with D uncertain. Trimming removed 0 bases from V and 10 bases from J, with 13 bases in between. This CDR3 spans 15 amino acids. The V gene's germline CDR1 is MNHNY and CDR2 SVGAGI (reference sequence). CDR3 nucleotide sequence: TGTGCCAGCAGTTACTCAGGCGCCGCGGGATCACCCCTCCACTTT. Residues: CASSYSGAAGSPLHF.

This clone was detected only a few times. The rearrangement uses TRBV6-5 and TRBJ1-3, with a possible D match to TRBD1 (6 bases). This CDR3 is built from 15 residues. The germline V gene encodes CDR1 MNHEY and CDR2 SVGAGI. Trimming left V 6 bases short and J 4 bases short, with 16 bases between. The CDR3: CASRTPGQTGNTIYF. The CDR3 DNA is TGTGCCAGCAGAACCCCGGGACAAACCGGAAACACCATATATTTT.

The CDR3 DNA reads TGTGCCAGCTCACCGCAGACTAGCACCTCCTACGAGCAGTACTTC. Protein: CASSPQTSTSYEQYF. The gene calls are TRBV18 and TRBJ2-7, with TRBD2 matching 7 bases. This CDR3 is built from 15 residues. Looked up from germline, CDR1 is KGHSH and CDR2 is LQKENI. V lost 3 bases, J lost 0 bases, and 5 bases stayed unmatched.

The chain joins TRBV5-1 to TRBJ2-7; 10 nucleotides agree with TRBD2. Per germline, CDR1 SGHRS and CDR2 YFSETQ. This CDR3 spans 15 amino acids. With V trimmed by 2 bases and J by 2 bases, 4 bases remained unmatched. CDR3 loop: CASSFGLAAPYEQYF. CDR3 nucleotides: TGCGCCAGCAGCTTCGGACTAGCGGCCCCCTACGAGCAGTACTTC.

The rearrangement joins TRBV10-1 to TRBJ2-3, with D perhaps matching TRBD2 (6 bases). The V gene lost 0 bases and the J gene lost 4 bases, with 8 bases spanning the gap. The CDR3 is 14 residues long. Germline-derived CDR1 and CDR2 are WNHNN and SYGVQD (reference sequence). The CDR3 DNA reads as TGCGCCAGCAGTGAGTCACCGGGGGCAGATACGCAGTATTTT. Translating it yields CASSESPGADTQYF.

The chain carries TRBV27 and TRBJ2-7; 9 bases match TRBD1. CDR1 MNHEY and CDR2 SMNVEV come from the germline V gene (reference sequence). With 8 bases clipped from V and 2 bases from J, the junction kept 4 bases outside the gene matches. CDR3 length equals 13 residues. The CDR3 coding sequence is TGTGCCAGCCGTCGACAGGGGGCCTACGAGCAGTACTTC. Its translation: CASRRQGAYEQYF.

Here the CDR3 reads CASSKGVGTGELFF. CDR3 nucleotides: TGCGCCAGCAGTAAAGGGGTCGGGACCGGGGAGCTGTTTTTT. The chain couples TRBV5-1 to TRBJ2-2; D may be TRBD1 (5 bases). Germline V gene sequence: CDR1 SGHRS, CDR2 YFSETQ. The CDR3 runs 14 residues. V gave up 5 bases and J gave up 5 bases, with 13 bases separating them.

In DNA, the CDR3 is TGTGCCAGCAGCTTATATTCGAGGACAGGTGAAAAACTGTTTTTT. It yields the protein CASSLYSRTGEKLFF. The rearrangement links TRBV7-2 to TRBJ1-4; the match to TRBD1 covers 7 bases. J gave up 7 bases and V 2 bases, and 7 bases lay outside the gene matches. From germline, CDR1 is SGHTA and CDR2 FQGNSA. There are 15 residues in the CDR3.

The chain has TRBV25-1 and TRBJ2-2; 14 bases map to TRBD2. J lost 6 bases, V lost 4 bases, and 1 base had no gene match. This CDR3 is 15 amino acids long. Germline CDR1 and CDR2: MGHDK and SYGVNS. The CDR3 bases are TGTGCCAGCAGTGGACTAGCGGGAGGGGCCGGGGAGCTGTTTTTT. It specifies CASSGLAGGAGELFF.

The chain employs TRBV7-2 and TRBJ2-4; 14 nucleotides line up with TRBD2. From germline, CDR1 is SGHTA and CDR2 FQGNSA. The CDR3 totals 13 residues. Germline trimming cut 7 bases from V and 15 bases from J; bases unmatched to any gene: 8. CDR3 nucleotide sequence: TGTGCCAGCACGGGACTAGCGGGGGTTGGGTGGTACTTC. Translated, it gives CASTGLAGVGWYF.

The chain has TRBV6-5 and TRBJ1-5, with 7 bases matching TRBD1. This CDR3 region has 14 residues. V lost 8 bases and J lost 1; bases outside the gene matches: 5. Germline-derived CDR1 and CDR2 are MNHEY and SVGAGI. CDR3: CASSGGQSNQPQHF. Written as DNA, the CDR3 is TGTGCCAGCTCAGGGGGGCAGAGCAATCAGCCCCAGCATTTT.